The 26 T cell receptor beta chains below all came from one sample that was sequenced in a study of identical twins. One entry per CDR3 protein results from TCRdb running MiXCR on the 5' RACE reads. The data contain around 370,000 distinct CDR3 sequences, 7% to 9.5% of them seen just once; the ten biggest clones take up about 8.1%. The sample was naive T cells sorted from blood. The receptor set was obtained from a woman between 50 and 59 years old in good health.

Only a few counts were recorded for this clonotype. J is TRBJ1-1 and V is TRBV6-5; D is possibly TRBD1 (5 bases). In germline, CDR1 is MNHEY, CDR2 SVGAGI. This CDR3 is 11 amino acids long. V was trimmed by 8 bases and J by 4 bases, leaving 8 bases between them. The CDR3 sequence: CASGRGTEAFF. CDR3 nucleotides: TGTGCCAGCGGTAGGGGCACTGAAGCTTTCTTT.

The chain uses TRBV20-1 and TRBJ1-5; D uncertain. The germline CDR1 and CDR2 sequences are DFQATT and SNEGSKA (reference sequence). The CDR3 is made up of 13 amino acids. V shed 1 base and J shed 5 bases, with 9 bases lying between them. The chain's CDR3 is CSARGAKDQPQHF. The CDR3 DNA reads TGCAGTGCTAGAGGGGCAAAGGATCAGCCCCAGCATTTT.

At least ten counts were recorded for this clonotype. This sequence joins TRBV5-1 and TRBJ1-6; 10 bases align to TRBD1. The ends lost 4 bases at V and 7 bases at J; junction bases unmatched: 2. CDR1 and CDR2 from the germline V gene are SGHRS and YFSETQ. The CDR3 is 14 residues long. CDR3: CASSPDRGNSPLHF. CDR3 coding DNA: TGCGCCAGCAGCCCGGACAGGGGGAATTCACCCCTCCACTTT. Using reference TRBV5-1 and TRBJ1-6 for the parts outside the CDR3, the full variable domain is KAGVTQTPRYLIKTRGQQVTLSCSPISGHRSVSWYQQTPGQGLQFLFEYFSETQRNKGNFPGRFSGRQFSNSRSEMNVSTLELGDSALYLCASSPDRGNSPLHFGNGTRLTVT.

In this sample, this clonotype turned up a few times. V is TRBV16 and J is TRBJ2-1, with D maybe TRBD1 (5 bases). Trimming cost V 3 bases and J 15 bases, with 18 bases left between them. The germline V gene has CDR1 KGHSY and CDR2 FQNENV. CDR3 length equals 13 residues. CDR3 protein: CASSQPGNTAPFF. The DNA for the CDR3 is TGTGCCAGCAGCCAGCCAGGGAATACGGCGCCGTTCTTC.

This clonotype has ten or more counts. This sequence joins TRBV29-1 and TRBJ2-3, with 12 bases that match TRBD2. CDR3 length: 18 residues. V shed 6 bases and J 3 bases; nucleotides not matched to a gene: 16. In germline, CDR1 is SQVTM, CDR2 ANQGSEA. The CDR3 here is CSVPWLAGGPVWTDTQYF. The CDR3 coding sequence is TGCAGCGTCCCCTGGCTAGCGGGAGGGCCAGTATGGACAGATACGCAGTATTTT.

The V call is TRBV27, the J call TRBJ2-1; 11 nucleotides align to TRBD2. V lost 7 bases, J lost 10 bases, and 15 bases stayed unmatched. Per the germline V gene, CDR1 is MNHEY and CDR2 is SMNVEV (reference sequence). This CDR3 has 16 amino acids. CDR3 DNA: TGTGCCAGCACCCTTATGGGGACTAGCGGCCCTAGGGAGCAGTTCTTC. Translated, it gives CASTLMGTSGPREQFF.

The table lists this clonotype with many counts. This chain uses TRBV12-3 or TRBV12-4 with TRBJ2-1; 16 positions match TRBD2. Trimming removed 3 bases from V and 4 bases from J; junction bases left unmatched: 0. The length of the CDR3 is 16 residues. The CDR3 spells CASSLGLAGGYNEQFF. The CDR3 DNA follows: TGTGCCAGCAGTTTGGGACTAGCGGGAGGGTACAATGAGCAGTTCTTC.

This clonotype appeared many times. The chain carries TRBV5-1 and TRBJ2-1; perhaps D is TRBD1 or TRBD2 (6 bases each). Trimming stripped 5 bases from V and 5 bases from J, with 20 bases between. CDR1 and CDR2 from the germline V gene are SGHRS and YFSETQ. This CDR3 has 16 residues. CDR3 nucleotides: TGCGCCAGCAGTCCAAAAGTGGGGGGCGCGAACAATGAGCAGTTCTTC. Translation gives CASSPKVGGANNEQFF.

This clonotype was counted at least ten times. This chain links TRBV19 with TRBJ2-5; the match to TRBD2 covers 11 bases. Germline V gene data show CDR1 as LNHDA and CDR2 as SQIVND (reference sequence). CDR3 length equals 15 residues. The V segment lost 8 bases and the J segment 3 bases; nucleotides outside the gene matches: 8. CDR3 sequence reads: CASRLAGSPKETQYF. The CDR3 DNA reads TGTGCCAGTCGACTAGCGGGATCCCCCAAAGAGACCCAGTACTTC.

The table lists this clonotype with a few counts. V gene TRBV7-9 combines with J gene TRBJ1-2; D not resolved. There are 14 residues in the CDR3. Looked up from germline, CDR1 is SEHNR and CDR2 is FQNEAQ (reference sequence). Trimming stripped 1 base from V and 1 base from J, with 7 bases between. In DNA, the CDR3 is TGTGCCAGCAGCTTAGACACCGATAACTATGGCTACACCTTC. It codes for CASSLDTDNYGYTF.

The chain has TRBV28 and TRBJ2-1; 10 nucleotides match TRBD2. Germline lookup yields CDR1 MDHEN and CDR2 SYDVKM. The CDR3 runs to 16 residues. Germline trimming cut 5 bases from V and 5 bases from J; bases unmatched to any gene: 9. The CDR3 is CASSPTLAGVDNEQFF. The CDR3 DNA follows: TGTGCCAGCAGTCCCACCCTAGCGGGAGTAGACAATGAGCAGTTCTTC.

This chain joins TRBV7-8 and TRBJ2-5; weak D call: TRBD1 (6 bases). The germline V gene encodes CDR1 SGHVS and CDR2 FQNEAQ. Trimming pared 5 bases from V and 4 bases from J, leaving 14 bases between. This CDR3 is 14 amino acids long. The CDR3 protein is CASSPSAGAETQYF. The CDR3 DNA reads as TGTGCCAGCAGCCCCTCGGCAGGGGCAGAGACCCAGTACTTC.

The chain carries TRBV20-1 and TRBJ2-1, with 7 bases fitting TRBD2. The ends lost 2 bases at V and 8 bases at J; junction bases unmatched: 12. Germline assignment: CDR1 DFQATT and CDR2 SNEGSKA (reference sequence). The CDR3 sequence is 15 residues long. This CDR3 reads CSARPFQGRVYEQFF. In DNA form, the CDR3 reads TGCAGTGCTAGACCCTTCCAAGGGAGGGTCTATGAGCAGTTCTTC.

V and J are TRBV5-6 and TRBJ1-1; the D is unclear. The CDR3 runs to 13 residues. From germline, CDR1 is SGHDT and CDR2 YYEEEE. The V gene lost 0 bases and the J gene lost 5 bases, with 8 bases spanning the gap. The CDR3 DNA follows: TGTGCCAGCAGCTTGGAGGTGTATACTGAAGCTTTCTTT. This encodes CASSLEVYTEAFF.

The J gene is TRBJ2-7, the V gene TRBV12-3 or TRBV12-4, with D possibly being TRBD1 (5 bases). Trimming took off 3 bases at V and 7 bases at J, with 13 bases between the two ends. The CDR3 is 13 residues long. The CDR3 region has the DNA TGTGCCAGCAGTTTCGATGACAGAAAAGAGCAGTACTTC. This sequence encodes CASSFDDRKEQYF.

This clonotype was seen a few times. This chain links TRBV10-3 with TRBJ2-5; 8 nucleotides align to TRBD2. V lost 3 bases to trimming and J lost 4 bases; unmatched junction nucleotides: 7. The CDR3 covers 15 residues. Germline V gene lookup returns CDR1 ENHRY and CDR2 SYGVKD. CDR3 protein: CAISDEGTRGETQYF. DNA for the CDR3: TGTGCCATCAGTGATGAAGGGACTAGAGGAGAGACCCAGTACTTC.

This clonotype was counted ten times or more. V usage is TRBV5-5 and J usage is TRBJ2-7, with 7 nucleotides matching TRBD1. J gave up 4 bases and V 0 bases, and 1 base lay outside the gene matches. CDR3 length: 13 residues. Germline V gene lookup returns CDR1 SGHKS and CDR2 YYEKEE (reference sequence). The CDR3 is CASSLDRGYEQYV. CDR3 in DNA: TGTGCCAGCAGCTTGGACAGGGGATACGAGCAGTACGTC.

This clonotype was seen ten or more times. This sequence joins TRBV5-1 and TRBJ2-2; D possibly corresponds to TRBD1 (6 bases). Germline CDR1 and CDR2: SGHRS and YFSETQ. The CDR3 is 15 residues long. The V gene lost 4 bases and the J gene lost 0 bases, with 10 bases spanning the gap. The CDR3 here is CASSGWTANTGELFF. CDR3 nucleotide sequence: TGCGCCAGCAGCGGGTGGACAGCGAACACCGGGGAGCTGTTTTTT.

V and J are TRBV4-2 and TRBJ2-5, with 11 bases matching TRBD2. This CDR3 has 16 residues. The V gene's germline CDR1 is LGHNA and CDR2 YNFKEQ. Unmatched junction bases numbered 5, after V lost 0 bases and J lost 5 bases. The CDR3: CASSQELAGVEETQYF. The CDR3 DNA sequence: TGTGCCAGCAGCCAAGAACTAGCGGGAGTCGAGGAGACCCAGTACTTC.

This clonotype has at least ten counts. This rearrangement joins TRBV20-1 to TRBJ2-1, with D possibly called TRBD1 or TRBD2 (5 bases each). The CDR3 totals 12 residues. With 5 bases removed from V and 6 bases from J, the gap between germline ends came to 11 bases. Germline CDR1 is DFQATT and CDR2 is SNEGSKA (reference sequence). The CDR3 spells CSAGGLSNEQFF. In nucleotides, the CDR3 is TGCAGTGCTGGGGGATTAAGCAATGAGCAGTTCTTC.

The chain has TRBV6-2 or TRBV6-3 and TRBJ1-5; weak D call: TRBD1 (5 bases). Trimming took off 8 bases at V and 6 bases at J, with 11 bases between the two ends. The CDR3 runs 12 residues. Germline V gene data show CDR1 as MNHEY and CDR2 as SVGEGT. The CDR3 bases are TGTGCCAGCCGTGGGGGTAGTCAGCCCCAGCATTTT. It yields the protein CASRGGSQPQHF.

V and J are TRBV14 and TRBJ2-2; 7 bases match TRBD1. The CDR3 contains 18 residues. The germline V gene encodes CDR1 SGHDN and CDR2 FVKESK. After removal of 5 bases from V and 4 bases from J, the junction contained 16 bases not matched to a gene. The DNA of the CDR3 is TGTGCCAGCAGCTATACTTCCCCGGGACAGTACCCCACCGGGGAGCTGTTTTTT. Protein sequence: CASSYTSPGQYPTGELFF.

This clonotype appeared a few times. The chain recombines TRBV10-2 with TRBJ1-5; perhaps TRBD1 as D (6 bases). Germline V gene lookup returns CDR1 WSHSY and CDR2 SAAADI. This CDR3 is built from 15 residues. V gave up 0 bases and J gave up 7 bases, with 13 bases separating them. CDR3 sequence (DNA): TGCGCCAGCAGTGAGTCGGGGGGGCTGACGCAGCCCCAGCATTTT. Protein sequence: CASSESGGLTQPQHF.

This clonotype was seen only a few times. The chain combines TRBV2 with TRBJ2-7; 9 bases fit TRBD2. Germline trimming cut 5 bases from V and 2 bases from J; bases unmatched to any gene: 7. Germline assignment: CDR1 SNHLY and CDR2 FYNNEI. The CDR3 consists of 15 residues. CDR3 DNA sequence: TGTGCCAGCAGTAGTATAGCGGGAGACCCCTACGAGCAGTACTTC. This translates into CASSSIAGDPYEQYF.

This clonotype was seen a handful of times. This sequence joins TRBV12-3 or TRBV12-4 and TRBJ1-2; 7 nucleotides agree with TRBD1. Unmatched junction bases numbered 8, after V lost 3 bases and J lost 7 bases. CDR3 size: 14 residues. The CDR3 DNA follows: TGTGCCAGCAGTTTGGGGGCACAGGGGTCTGGCTACACCTTC. Its translation: CASSLGAQGSGYTF.

V gene TRBV19 combines with J gene TRBJ1-1, with D possibly being TRBD1 (6 bases). Per the germline V gene, CDR1 is LNHDA and CDR2 is SQIVND (reference sequence). The V and J ends lost 7 bases and 6 bases respectively, with 18 bases between them. This CDR3 spans 14 amino acids. Written as DNA, the CDR3 is TGTGCCAGTAATCATCGGGGGGCTAACTCTGAAGCTTTCTTT. Protein sequence: CASNHRGANSEAFF.